This T cell receptor (beta chain) is from a study of T-cell reconstitution after alpha-beta-depleted transplantation in children (dated by TCRdb to between 2015 and 2016). About the investigation overall: T-cell immune reconstitution after TCRalphabeta/CD19-depleted allogeneic hematopoietic cell transplantation in children was quantitatively tracked in the study by means of TCR repertoire profiling.

V trim: 4 bases; J trim: 9 bases; unmatched bases: 14. Spanning cysteine to phenylalanine, the CDR3 consists of 17 amino acids. The sequence is cut down to CDR3 DNA, 51 bases in frame from base 1. CDR1 and CDR2 were assigned from the germline V gene as SGDLS and YYNGEE. On the study overall, not on this receptor specifically: Over the following months the frequencies of hyperexpanded clones went down, and after one year T-cell counts and TCRbeta diversity were mostly credited to newly produced T cells. About two months after transplant, the apparently early recovery of alphabetaT-cell counts reportedly depended on just several hundred clones that had expanded rapidly and came from non-depleted graft cells. The high TCRbeta diversity at day 60 in some patients was ascribed to recipient T cells and intrathymic progenitors that had survived conditioning.

The library relied on PCR. Sequencing was performed on an Illumina HiSeq 2500. TCR libraries were prepared with molecular barcoding, using unique molecular identifiers to normalize TCRbeta repertoire quantification. TCRdb redid the processing of the public reads, applying fastp at Q25 and MiXCR, and retained in-frame beta chains. Each entry merges the rows of one CDR3 protein and shows their most common DNA and genes. The sample has roughly 570,000 distinct CDR3 sequences on record, over 25% of them singletons. The ten largest clones capture 36% of the sample. Sample treatment or condition, as interpreted from the label and publication: allogeneic hematopoietic cell transplantation with graft depleted of TCRalphabeta T cells and CD19 B cells. Transplant recipients were children who received TCRalphabeta/CD19-depleted allogeneic hematopoietic cell grafts. As to this clonotype: Its antigen target is currently unknown. No qualities accompany the bases; no much larger clone lies one base away.

This clonotype originated in a boy in the first two years of life with Wiskott-Aldrich syndrome, due to receive a stem cell transplant. The V and J segments used are TRBV9 and TRBJ2-1, and TRBD1 aligns with 12 junction nucleotides. The sample here was PBMCs, taken before TCRalphabeta/CD19-depleted stem cell transplant. The CDR3 protein sequence reads: CASSFSSGTGGLGEQFF. The bases read TGTGCCAGCAGCTTTTCATCCGGGACAGGGGGCTTGGGTGAGCAGTTCTTC.